The rows below give T cell receptor beta chains drawn from one sample of a study of blood T cell repertoires in COVID-19. The assay was immunoSEQ multiplex PCR, and TCRdb's table has in-frame clones only and misses some. The data hold 150,000 to 200,000 clones, with around four fifths observed a single time. The sequenced material came from peripheral blood. These receptors all stem from a woman in her seventies with COVID-19, enrolled during active disease. Each CDR3 is given with its conserved first and last residue. The D gene is left open where the match is weak. Clone size is given for some rows only: seen once, a few or many times, or a class if the clone is expanded.

j_gene,abundance,v_gene,len,d_gene,CDR3aa,CDR3nt
TRBJ1-3,NA,TRBV5-1,17,TRBD1,CASSLGRQGEAGNTIYF,TGCGCCAGCAGCCTAGGACGACAGGGGGAAGCTGGAAACACCATATATTTT
TRBJ2-7,NA,TRBV10-3,14,TRBD2,CAIRLGGGNHEQYF,TGTGCCATCAGATTGGGGGGAGGGAACCACGAGCAGTACTTC
TRBJ1-2,few,TRBV3-1/TRBV3-2,12,NA,CASSQVADGYTF,TGTGCCAGCAGCCAGGTTGCGGATGGCTACACCTTC
TRBJ2-1,NA,TRBV5-1,13,TRBD2,CASGLAGYNEQFF,TGCGCCAGCGGACTAGCGGGGTACAATGAGCAGTTCTTC
TRBJ2-2,NA,TRBV28,12,NA,CASSSYTGELFF,TGTGCCAGCAGTTCCTACACCGGGGAGCTGTTTTTT
TRBJ2-7,few,TRBV5-1,14,NA,CASSMDHMTYEQYF,TGCGCCAGCAGCATGGACCACATGACTTACGAGCAGTACTTC
TRBJ2-3,NA,TRBV29-1,13,TRBD2,CSVERGITDTQYF,TGCAGCGTCGAGCGGGGAATCACAGATACGCAGTATTTT
TRBJ2-1,few,TRBV9,14,TRBD1,CASSVGTGYNEQFF,TGTGCCAGCAGCGTAGGGACAGGCTACAATGAGCAGTTCTTC
TRBJ1-6,NA,TRBV6-1,16,NA,CASSVSLGVYNSPLHF,TGTGCCAGCAGTGTCTCCCTCGGTGTCTATAATTCACCCCTCCACTTT
TRBJ2-2,NA,TRBV6-1,14,TRBD1,CASSENRGPGELFF,TGTGCCAGCAGTGAAAACAGGGGACCCGGGGAGCTGTTTTTT
TRBJ2-5,NA,TRBV5-1,16,TRBD1,CASSLTNRGRGETQYF,TGCGCCAGCAGCTTGACGAACAGGGGGCGCGGGGAGACCCAGTACTTC
TRBJ1-2,NA,TRBV7-9,15,NA,CASSSPGHTNYGYTF,TGTGCCAGCAGCAGCCCGGGACATACTAACTATGGCTACACCTTC
TRBJ2-3,NA,TRBV19,16,TRBD2,CASSMMGLAGVSTQYF,TGTGCCAGTAGTATGATGGGACTAGCGGGAGTGTCCACGCAGTATTTT